This entry concerns a single TCR beta chain. This specimen belongs to a study of T cell changes during pregnancy in multiple sclerosis. Measured with immunoSEQ multiplex PCR; TCRdb has only the in-frame clones, and not every one. Of about 25,000 clones in the sample, about 88% were seen once. The CDR3 covers 10 residues. CDR1 is MDHEN and CDR2 is SYDVKM in the germline V gene. V was shortened by 3 bases and J by 6 bases, with 3 bases between the two germline ends. The sequenced sample was CD8+ T cells from peripheral blood mononuclear cells, obtained in the third trimester of pregnancy. The chain has TRBV28 and TRBJ2-7; D not certain. This receptor was identified in a female donor in good health, enrolled as a control in a pregnancy study. For the CDR3, the DNA is TGTGCCAGCAGTTTCCGCGAGCAGTACTTC. It encodes CASSFREQYF.